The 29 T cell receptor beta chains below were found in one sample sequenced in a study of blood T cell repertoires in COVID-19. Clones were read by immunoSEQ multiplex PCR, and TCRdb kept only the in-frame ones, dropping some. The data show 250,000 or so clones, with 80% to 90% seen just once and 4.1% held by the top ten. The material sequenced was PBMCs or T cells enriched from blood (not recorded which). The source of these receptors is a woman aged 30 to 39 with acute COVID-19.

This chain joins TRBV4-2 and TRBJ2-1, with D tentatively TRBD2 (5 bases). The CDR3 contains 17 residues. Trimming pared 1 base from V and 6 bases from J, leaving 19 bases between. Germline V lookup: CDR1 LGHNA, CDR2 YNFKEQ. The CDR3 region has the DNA TGTGCCAGCAGCCAAGTTGAGCGGCAGCGATCGTTCAATGAGCAGTTCTTC. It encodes CASSQVERQRSFNEQFF.

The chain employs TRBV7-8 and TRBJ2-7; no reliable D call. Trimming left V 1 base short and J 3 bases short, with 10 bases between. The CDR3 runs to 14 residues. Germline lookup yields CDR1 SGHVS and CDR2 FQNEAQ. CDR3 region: CASSLEDTDYEQYF. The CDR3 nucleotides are TGTGCCAGCAGCTTAGAAGACACGGACTACGAGCAGTACTTC.

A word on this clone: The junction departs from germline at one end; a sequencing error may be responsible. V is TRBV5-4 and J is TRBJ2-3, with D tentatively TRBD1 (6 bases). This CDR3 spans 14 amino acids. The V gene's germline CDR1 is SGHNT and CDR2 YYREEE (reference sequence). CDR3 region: CASSLDRITDTQYF. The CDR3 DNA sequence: TGTGCCAGCAGTTTGGACAGAATCACAGATACGCAGTATTTT. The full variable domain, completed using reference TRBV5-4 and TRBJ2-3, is ETGVTQSPTHLIKTRGQQVTLRCSSQSGHNTVSWYQQALGQGPQFIFQYYREEENGRGNFPPRFSGLQFPNYSSELNVNALELDDSALYLCASSLDRITDTQYFGPGTRLTVL.

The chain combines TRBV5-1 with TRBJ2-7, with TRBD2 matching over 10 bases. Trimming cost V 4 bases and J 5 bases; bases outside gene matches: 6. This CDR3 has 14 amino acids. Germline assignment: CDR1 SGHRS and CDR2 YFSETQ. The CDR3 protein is CASSGAGGPNEQYF. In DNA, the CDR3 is TGCGCCAGCAGCGGAGCGGGAGGGCCAAACGAGCAGTACTTC.

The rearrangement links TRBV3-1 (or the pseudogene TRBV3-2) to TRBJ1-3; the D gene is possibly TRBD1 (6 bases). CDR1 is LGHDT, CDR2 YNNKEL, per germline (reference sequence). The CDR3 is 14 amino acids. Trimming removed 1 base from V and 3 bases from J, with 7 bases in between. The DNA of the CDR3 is TGTGCCAGCAGCCAAGGGACAGTTGGAAACACCATATATTTT. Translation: CASSQGTVGNTIYF.

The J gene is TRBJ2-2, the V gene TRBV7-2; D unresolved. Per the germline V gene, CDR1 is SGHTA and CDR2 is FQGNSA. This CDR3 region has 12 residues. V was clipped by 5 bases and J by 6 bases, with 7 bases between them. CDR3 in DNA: TGTGCCAGCAGCCTACCCCCCGGGGAGCTGTTTTTT. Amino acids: CASSLPPGELFF.

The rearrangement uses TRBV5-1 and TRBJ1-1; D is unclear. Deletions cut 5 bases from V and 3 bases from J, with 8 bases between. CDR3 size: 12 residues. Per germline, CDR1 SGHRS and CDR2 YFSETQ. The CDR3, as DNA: TGCGCCAGCAGTGAGGCGGACACTGAAGCTTTCTTT. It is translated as CASSEADTEAFF.

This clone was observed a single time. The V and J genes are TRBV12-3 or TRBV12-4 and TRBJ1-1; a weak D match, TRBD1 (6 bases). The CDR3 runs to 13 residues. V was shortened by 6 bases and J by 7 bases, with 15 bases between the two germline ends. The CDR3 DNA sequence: TGTGCCAGCAGCATGGACAGCAGGAATGAAGCTTTCTTT. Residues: CASSMDSRNEAFF.

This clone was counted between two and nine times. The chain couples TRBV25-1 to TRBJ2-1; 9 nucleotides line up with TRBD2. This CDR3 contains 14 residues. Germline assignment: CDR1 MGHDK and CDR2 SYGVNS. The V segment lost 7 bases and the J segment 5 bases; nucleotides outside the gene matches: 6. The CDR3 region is CASTGREGDNEQFF. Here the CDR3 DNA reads TGTGCCAGCACGGGGCGGGAGGGCGACAATGAGCAGTTCTTC.

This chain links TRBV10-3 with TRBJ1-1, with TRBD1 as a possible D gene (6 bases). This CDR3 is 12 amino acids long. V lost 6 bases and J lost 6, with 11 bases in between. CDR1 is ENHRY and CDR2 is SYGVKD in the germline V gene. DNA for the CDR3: TGTGCCATCAGCCAGGGGATGCCTGAAGCTTTCTTT. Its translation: CAISQGMPEAFF.

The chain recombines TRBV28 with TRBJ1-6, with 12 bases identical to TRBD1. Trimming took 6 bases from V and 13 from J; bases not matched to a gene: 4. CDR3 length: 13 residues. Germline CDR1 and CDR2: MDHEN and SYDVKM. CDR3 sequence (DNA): TGTGCCAGCAGCTCCGGGACAGGGGGCCCCCTCCACTTT. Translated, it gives CASSSGTGGPLHF.

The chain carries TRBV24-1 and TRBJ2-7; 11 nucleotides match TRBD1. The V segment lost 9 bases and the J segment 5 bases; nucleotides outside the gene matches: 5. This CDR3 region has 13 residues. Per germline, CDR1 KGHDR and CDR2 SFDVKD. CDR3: CATGGQGANEQYF. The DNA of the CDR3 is TGTGCCACCGGAGGACAGGGGGCCAACGAGCAGTACTTC.

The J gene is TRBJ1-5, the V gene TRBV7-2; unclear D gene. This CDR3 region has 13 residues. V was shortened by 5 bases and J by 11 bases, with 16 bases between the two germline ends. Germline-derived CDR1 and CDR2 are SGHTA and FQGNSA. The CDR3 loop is CASSPAPTESQHF. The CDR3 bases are TGTGCCAGCAGCCCTGCGCCGACGGAGTCCCAGCATTTT.

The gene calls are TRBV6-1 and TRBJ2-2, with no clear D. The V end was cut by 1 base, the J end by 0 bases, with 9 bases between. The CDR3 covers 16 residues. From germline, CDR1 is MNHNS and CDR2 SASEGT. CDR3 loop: CASSEDEATNTGELFF. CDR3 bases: TGTGCCAGCAGTGAAGATGAAGCGACGAACACCGGGGAGCTGTTTTTT.

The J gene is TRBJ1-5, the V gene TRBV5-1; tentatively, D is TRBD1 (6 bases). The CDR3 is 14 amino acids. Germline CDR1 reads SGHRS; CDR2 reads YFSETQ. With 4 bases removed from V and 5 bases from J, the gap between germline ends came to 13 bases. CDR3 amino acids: CASSTQGGDQPQHF. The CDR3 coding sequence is TGCGCCAGCAGCACACAGGGAGGGGATCAGCCCCAGCATTTT.

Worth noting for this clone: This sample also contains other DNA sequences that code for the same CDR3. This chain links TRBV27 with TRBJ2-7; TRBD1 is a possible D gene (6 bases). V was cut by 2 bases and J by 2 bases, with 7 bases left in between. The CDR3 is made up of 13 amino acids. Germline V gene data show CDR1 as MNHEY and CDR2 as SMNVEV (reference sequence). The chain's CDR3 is CASSLGQTYEQYF. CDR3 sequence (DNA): TGTGCCAGCAGTTTAGGACAGACCTACGAGCAGTACTTC.

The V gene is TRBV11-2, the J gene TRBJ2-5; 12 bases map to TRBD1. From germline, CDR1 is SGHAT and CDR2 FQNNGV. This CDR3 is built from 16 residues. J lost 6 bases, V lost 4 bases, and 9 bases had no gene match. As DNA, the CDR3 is TGTGCCAGCAGCTCCCTCCGGGACAGGGGGCGGAAGACCCAGTACTTC. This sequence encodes CASSSLRDRGRKTQYF.

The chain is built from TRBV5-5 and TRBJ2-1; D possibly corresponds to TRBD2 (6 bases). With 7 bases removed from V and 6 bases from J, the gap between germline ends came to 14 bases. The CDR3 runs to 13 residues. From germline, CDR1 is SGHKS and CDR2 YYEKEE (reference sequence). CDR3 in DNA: TGTGCCAGCCTAACTGGGGGGACCAATGAGCAGTTCTTC. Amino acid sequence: CASLTGGTNEQFF.

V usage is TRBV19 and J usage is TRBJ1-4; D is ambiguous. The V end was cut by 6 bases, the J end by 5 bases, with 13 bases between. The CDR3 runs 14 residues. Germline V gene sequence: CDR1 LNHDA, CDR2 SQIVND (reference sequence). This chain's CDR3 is CASRNLAGNEKLFF. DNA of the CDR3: TGTGCCAGTAGGAACTTGGCCGGGAATGAAAAACTGTTTTTT.

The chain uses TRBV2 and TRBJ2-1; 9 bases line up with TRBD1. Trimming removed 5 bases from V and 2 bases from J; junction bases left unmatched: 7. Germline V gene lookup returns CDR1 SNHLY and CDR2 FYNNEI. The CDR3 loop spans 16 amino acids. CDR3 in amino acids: CASSSRTGVTYNEQFF. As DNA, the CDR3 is TGTGCCAGCAGTTCTAGGACAGGGGTAACCTACAATGAGCAGTTCTTC. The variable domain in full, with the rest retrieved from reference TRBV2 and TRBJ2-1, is EPEVTQTPSHQVTQMGQEVILRCVPISNHLYFYWYRQILGQKVEFLVSFYNNEISEKSEIFDDQFSVERPDGSNFTLKIRSTKLEDSAMYFCASSSRTGVTYNEQFFGPGTRLTVL.

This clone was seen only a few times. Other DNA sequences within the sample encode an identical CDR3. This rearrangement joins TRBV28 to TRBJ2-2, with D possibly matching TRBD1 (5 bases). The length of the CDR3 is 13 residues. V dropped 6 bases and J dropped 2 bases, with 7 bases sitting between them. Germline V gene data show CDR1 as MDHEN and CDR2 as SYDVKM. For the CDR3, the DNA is TGTGCCAGCAGAGACAGCAACACCGGGGAGCTGTTTTTT. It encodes CASRDSNTGELFF.

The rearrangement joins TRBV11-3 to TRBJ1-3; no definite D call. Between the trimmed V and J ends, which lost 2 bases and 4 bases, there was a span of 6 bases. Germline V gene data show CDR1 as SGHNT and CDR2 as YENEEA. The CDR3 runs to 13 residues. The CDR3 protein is CASSLYLGNTIYF. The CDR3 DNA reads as TGTGCCAGCAGCTTATATCTCGGAAACACCATATATTTT. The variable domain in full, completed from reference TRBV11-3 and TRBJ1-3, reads EAGVVQSPRYKIIEKKQPVAFWCNPISGHNTLYWYLQNLGQGPELLIRYENEEAVDDSQLPKDRFSAERLKGVDSTLKIQPAELGDSAVYLCASSLYLGNTIYFGEGSWLTVV.

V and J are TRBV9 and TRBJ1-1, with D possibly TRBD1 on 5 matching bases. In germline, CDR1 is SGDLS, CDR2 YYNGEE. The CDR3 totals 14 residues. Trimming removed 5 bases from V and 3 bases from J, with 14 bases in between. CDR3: CASSPGVLDTEAFF. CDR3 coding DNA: TGTGCCAGCAGTCCGGGGGTCTTGGACACTGAAGCTTTCTTT. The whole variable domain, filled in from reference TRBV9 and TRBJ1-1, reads DSGVTQTPKHLITATGQRVTLRCSPRSGDLSVYWYQQSLDQGLQFLIQYYNGEERAKGNILERFSAQQFPDLHSELNLSSLELGDSALYFCASSPGVLDTEAFFGQGTRLTVV.

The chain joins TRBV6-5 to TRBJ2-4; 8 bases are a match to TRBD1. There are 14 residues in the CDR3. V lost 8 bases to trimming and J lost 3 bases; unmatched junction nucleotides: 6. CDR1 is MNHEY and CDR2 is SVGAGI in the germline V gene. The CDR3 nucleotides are TGTGCCAGCGGGAGAGACAGGGGCAAAAACATTCAGTACTTC. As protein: CASGRDRGKNIQYF.

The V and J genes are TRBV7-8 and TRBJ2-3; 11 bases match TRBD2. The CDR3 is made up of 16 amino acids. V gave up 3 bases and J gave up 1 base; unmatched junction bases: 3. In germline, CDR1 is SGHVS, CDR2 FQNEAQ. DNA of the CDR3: TGTGCCAGCAGCTTCTTAGCGGGGGGGGGCACAGATACGCAGTATTTT. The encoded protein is CASSFLAGGGTDTQYF.

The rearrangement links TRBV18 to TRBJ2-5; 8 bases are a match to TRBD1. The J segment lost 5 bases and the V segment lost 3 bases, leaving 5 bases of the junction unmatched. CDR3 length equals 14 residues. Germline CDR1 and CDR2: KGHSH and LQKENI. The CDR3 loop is CASSPGQAAETQYF. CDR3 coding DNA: TGTGCCAGCTCACCGGGACAGGCCGCGGAGACCCAGTACTTC.

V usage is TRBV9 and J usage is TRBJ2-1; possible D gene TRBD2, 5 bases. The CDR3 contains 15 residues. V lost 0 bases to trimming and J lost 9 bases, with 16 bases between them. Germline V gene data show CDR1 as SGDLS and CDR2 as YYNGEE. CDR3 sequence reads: CASSVESSSLGEQFF. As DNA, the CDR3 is TGTGCCAGCAGCGTAGAGAGCTCTAGCCTGGGTGAGCAGTTCTTC.

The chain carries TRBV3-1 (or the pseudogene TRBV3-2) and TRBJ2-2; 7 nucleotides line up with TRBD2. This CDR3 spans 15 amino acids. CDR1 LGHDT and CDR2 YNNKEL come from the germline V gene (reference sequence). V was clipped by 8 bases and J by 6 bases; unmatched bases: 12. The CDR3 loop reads CASLGGRASPGELFF. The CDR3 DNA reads TGTGCCAGCTTAGGTGGGAGGGCCAGTCCCGGGGAGCTGTTTTTT.

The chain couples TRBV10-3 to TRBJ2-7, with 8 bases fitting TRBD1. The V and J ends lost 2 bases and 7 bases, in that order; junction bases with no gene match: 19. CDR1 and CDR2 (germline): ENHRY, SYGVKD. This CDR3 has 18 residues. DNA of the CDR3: TGTGCCATCAGTGAGCCGCCATCCGGCAGGGGGCATCGGAGAGAGCAGTACTTC. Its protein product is CAISEPPSGRGHRREQYF.